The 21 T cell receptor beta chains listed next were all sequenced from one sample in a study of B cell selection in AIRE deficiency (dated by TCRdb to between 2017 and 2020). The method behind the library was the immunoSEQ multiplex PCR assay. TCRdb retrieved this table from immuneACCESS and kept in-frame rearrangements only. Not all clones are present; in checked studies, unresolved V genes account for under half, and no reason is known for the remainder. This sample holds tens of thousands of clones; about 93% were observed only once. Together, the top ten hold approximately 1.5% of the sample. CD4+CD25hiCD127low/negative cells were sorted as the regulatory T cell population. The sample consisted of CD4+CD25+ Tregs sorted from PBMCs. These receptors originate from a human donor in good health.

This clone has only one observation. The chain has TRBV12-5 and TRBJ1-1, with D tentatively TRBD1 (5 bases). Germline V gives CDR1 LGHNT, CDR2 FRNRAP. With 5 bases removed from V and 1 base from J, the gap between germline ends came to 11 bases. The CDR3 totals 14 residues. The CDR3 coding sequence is TGTGCTAGTGGTGTGGGGGGAGAGAACACTGAAGCTTTCTTT. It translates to CASGVGGENTEAFF.

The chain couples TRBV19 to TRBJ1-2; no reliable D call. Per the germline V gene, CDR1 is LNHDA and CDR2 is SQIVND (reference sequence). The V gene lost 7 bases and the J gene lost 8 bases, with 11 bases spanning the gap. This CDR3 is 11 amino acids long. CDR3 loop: CASNGLRGYTF. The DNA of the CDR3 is TGTGCCAGTAACGGACTACGCGGCTACACCTTC.

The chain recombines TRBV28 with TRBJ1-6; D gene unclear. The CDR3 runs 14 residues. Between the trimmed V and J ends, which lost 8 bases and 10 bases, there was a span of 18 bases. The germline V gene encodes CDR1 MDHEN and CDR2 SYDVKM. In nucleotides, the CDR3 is TGTGCCAGCGGGCCGGGCCGGGAACACTCACCCCTCCACTTT. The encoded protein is CASGPGREHSPLHF.

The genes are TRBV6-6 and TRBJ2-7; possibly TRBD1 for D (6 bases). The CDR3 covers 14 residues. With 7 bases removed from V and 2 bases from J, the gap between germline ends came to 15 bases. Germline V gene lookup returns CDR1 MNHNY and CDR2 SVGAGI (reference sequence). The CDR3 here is CASTPSPGAYEQYF. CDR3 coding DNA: TGTGCCAGCACCCCAAGCCCAGGGGCCTACGAGCAGTACTTC.

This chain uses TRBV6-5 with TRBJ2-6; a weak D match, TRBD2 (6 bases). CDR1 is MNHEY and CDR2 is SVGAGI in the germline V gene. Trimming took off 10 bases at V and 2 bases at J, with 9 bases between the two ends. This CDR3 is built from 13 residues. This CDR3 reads CATGGTGANVLTF. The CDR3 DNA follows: TGTGCCACCGGGGGTACTGGGGCCAACGTCCTGACTTTC.

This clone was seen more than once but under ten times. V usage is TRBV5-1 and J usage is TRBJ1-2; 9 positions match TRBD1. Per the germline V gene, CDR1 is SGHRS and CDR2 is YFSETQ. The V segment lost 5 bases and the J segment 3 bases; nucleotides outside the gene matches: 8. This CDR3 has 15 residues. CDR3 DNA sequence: TGCGCCAGCAGGGACAGGGGTGAGGAGGACTATGGCTACACCTTC. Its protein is CASRDRGEEDYGYTF.

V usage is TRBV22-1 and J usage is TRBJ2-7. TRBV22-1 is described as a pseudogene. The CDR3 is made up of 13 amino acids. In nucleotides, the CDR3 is TGTCCTGGGAGCCCTCTTCGGACGGACGAGCAGTACTTC. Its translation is CPGSPLRTDEQYF.

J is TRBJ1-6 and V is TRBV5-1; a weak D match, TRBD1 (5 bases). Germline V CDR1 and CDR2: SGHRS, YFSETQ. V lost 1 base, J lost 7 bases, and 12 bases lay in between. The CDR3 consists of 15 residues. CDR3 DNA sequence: TGCGCCAGCAGCTTGTCGGGGGACGGGAATTCACCCCTCCACTTT. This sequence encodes CASSLSGDGNSPLHF.

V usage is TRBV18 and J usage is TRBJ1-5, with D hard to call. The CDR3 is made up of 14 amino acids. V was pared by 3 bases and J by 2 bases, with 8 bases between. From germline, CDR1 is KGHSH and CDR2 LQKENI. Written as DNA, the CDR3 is TGTGCCAGCTCACCTTCCTTGGGCAATCAGCCCCAGCATTTT. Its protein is CASSPSLGNQPQHF.

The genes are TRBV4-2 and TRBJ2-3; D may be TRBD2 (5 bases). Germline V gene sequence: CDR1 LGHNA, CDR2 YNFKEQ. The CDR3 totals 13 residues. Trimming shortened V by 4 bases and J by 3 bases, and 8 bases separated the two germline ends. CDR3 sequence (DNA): TGTGCCAGCAGCCCTCCGGGGACAGATACGCAGTATTTT. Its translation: CASSPPGTDTQYF.

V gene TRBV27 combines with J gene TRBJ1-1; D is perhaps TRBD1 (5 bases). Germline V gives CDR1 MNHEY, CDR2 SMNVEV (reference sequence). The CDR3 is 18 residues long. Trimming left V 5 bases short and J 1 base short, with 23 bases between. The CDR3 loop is CASSPTSWVYGTNTEAFF. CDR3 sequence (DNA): TGTGCCAGCAGTCCGACGTCTTGGGTCTACGGGACGAACACTGAAGCTTTCTTT.

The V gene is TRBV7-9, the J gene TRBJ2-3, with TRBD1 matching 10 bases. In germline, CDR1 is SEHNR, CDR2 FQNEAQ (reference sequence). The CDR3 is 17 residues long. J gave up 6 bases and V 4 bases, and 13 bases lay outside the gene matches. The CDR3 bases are TGTGCCAGCAGCTCCCCACCGACAGGGGGCTTTGGTGATACGCAGTATTTT. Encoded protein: CASSSPPTGGFGDTQYF. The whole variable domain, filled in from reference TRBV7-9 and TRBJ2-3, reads DTGVSQNPRHKITKRGQNVTFRCDPISEHNRLYWYRQTLGQGPEFLTYFQNEAQLEKSRLLSDRFSAERPKGSFSTLEIQRTEQGDSAMYLCASSSPPTGGFGDTQYFGPGTRLTVL.

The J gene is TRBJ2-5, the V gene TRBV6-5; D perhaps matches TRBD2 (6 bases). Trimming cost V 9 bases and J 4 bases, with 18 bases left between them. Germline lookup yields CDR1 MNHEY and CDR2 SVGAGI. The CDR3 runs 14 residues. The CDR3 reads CASGFGSIRETQYF. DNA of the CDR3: TGTGCCAGTGGCTTCGGGAGTATTCGAGAGACCCAGTACTTC.

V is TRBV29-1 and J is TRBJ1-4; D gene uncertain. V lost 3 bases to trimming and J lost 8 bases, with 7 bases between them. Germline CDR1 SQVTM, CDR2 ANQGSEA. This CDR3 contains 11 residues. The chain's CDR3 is CSVDQDEKLFF. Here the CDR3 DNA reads TGCAGCGTTGACCAGGACGAAAAACTGTTTTTT.

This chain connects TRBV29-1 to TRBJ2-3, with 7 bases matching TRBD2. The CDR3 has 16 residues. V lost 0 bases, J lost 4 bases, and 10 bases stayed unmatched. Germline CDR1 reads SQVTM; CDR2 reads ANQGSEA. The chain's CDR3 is CSVEDLTAGQADTQYF. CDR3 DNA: TGCAGCGTTGAAGACCTCACAGCGGGGCAAGCAGATACGCAGTATTTT.

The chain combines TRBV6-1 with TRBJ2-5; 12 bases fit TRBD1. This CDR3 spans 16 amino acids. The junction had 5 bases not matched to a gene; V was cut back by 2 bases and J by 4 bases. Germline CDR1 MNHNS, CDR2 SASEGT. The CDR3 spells CASSEWGQGAGETQYF. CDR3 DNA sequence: TGTGCCAGCAGTGAATGGGGACAGGGGGCAGGAGAGACCCAGTACTTC.

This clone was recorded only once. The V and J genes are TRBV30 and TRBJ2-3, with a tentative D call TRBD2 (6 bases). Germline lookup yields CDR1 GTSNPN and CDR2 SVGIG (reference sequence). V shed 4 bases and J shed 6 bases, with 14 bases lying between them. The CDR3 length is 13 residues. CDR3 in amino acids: CAWTSDYTDTQYF. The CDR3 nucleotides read TGTGCCTGGACCTCGGACTACACTGATACGCAGTATTTT.

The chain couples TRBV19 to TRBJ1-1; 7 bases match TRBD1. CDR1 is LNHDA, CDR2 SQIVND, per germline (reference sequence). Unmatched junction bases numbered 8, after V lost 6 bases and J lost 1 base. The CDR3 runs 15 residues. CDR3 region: CASSLYTGANTEAFF. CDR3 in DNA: TGTGCCAGTAGCCTTTATACAGGGGCGAACACTGAAGCTTTCTTT.

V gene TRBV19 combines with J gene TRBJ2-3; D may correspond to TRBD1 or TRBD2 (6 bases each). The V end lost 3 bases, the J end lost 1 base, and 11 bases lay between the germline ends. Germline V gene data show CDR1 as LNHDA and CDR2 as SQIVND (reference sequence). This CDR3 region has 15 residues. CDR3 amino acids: CASSIGGAGTDTQYF. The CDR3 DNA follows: TGTGCCAGTAGTATCGGGGGCGCTGGCACAGATACGCAGTATTTT.

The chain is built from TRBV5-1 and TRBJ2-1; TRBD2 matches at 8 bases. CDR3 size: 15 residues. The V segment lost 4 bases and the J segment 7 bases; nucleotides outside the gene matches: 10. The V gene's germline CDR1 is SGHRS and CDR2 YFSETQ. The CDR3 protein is CASSPRGVPGNEQFF. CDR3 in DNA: TGCGCCAGCAGCCCGCGGGGGGTTCCTGGAAATGAGCAGTTCTTC.

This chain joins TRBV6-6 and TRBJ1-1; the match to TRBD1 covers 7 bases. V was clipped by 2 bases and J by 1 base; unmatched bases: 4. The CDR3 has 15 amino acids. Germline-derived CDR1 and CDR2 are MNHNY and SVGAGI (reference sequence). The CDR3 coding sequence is TGTGCCAGCAGTTACGAGGGGGCAAGGAACACTGAAGCTTTCTTT. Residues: CASSYEGARNTEAFF.